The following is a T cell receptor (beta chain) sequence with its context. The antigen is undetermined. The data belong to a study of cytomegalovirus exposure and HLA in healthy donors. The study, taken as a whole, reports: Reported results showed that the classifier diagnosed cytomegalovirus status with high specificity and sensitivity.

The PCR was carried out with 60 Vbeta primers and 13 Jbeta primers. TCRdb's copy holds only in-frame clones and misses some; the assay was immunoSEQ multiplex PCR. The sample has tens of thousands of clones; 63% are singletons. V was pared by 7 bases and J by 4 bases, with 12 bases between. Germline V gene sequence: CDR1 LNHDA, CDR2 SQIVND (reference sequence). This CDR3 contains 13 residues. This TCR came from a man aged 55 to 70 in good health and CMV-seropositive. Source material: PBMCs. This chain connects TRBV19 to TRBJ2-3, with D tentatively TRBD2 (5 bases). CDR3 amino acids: CASKVSGADTQYF. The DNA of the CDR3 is TGTGCCAGTAAGGTATCCGGGGCAGATACGCAGTATTTT.